Listed below are T cell receptor beta chains from one sample, sequenced in a study of early T cells in non-severe SARS-CoV-2 infection. MiXCR, run by TCRdb on the 5' RACE reads, gives a single entry per CDR3 protein. The data show approximately 46,000 distinct CDR3 sequences, with 20% to 25% seen just once and approximately 4.5% held by the top ten. Sequenced material: whole blood, taken at baseline. These receptors originate from an adult who was a healthcare worker with PCR-confirmed SARS-CoV-2 infection or an uninfected control (not recorded which). Both conserved end residues are part of each CDR3. D genes are given only for firm matches. Clone size appears in some rows only: once, few, many, or a class for an expanded clone.

clone size	V gene	J gene	D gene	CDR3 DNA	CDR3 protein
.	TRBV7-2	TRBJ2-1	.	TGTGCCAGCAGCACCTACGGGACTGTCAGAGAGCAGTTCTTC	CASSTYGTVREQFF
few	TRBV10-3	TRBJ2-3	.	TGTGCCATCAGGGAAGAGGGAAGCACAGATACGCAGTATTTT	CAIREEGSTDTQYF
few	TRBV7-2	TRBJ2-1	.	TGTGCCAGCAGCTTACCCGCTGAGCAGTTCTTC	CASSLPAEQFF
few	TRBV12-3/TRBV12-4	TRBJ1-1	TRBD1	TGTGCCAGCCGGCCAGGGGGCACTGAAGCTTTCTTT	CASRPGGTEAFF
medium-sized	TRBV11-2	TRBJ2-3	TRBD2	TGTGCCAGCAGCTCACTAGCGGGGGGGAGAGATACGCAGTATTTT	CASSSLAGGRDTQYF
many	TRBV20-1	TRBJ2-7	.	TGCAGTGGAACCCGCACCGGTGACGAGCAGTACTTC	CSGTRTGDEQYF
.	TRBV10-3	TRBJ2-7	.	TGTGCCATCAGTGAGTCGAGGCAGTCCTTCCGACCCGAGCAGTACTTC	CAISESRQSFRPEQYF
.	TRBV7-8	TRBJ2-5	.	TGTGCCAGCAGCAGCTCAGGACAGCAGCGATCGGAGACCCAGTACTTC	CASSSSGQQRSETQYF
many	TRBV7-6	TRBJ1-6	.	TGTGCCAGCAGCTTAATCACGGATTCACCCCTCCACTTT	CASSLITDSPLHF
.	TRBV9	TRBJ2-2	.	TGTGCCAGCAGCGTAGCTCCGAATGGCGGGGAGCTGTTTTTT	CASSVAPNGGELFF
.	TRBV7-6	TRBJ2-1	TRBD2	TGTGCCAGCAGCTTGACTAGCGGGGGCCTCTCCTACAATGAGCAGTTCTTC	CASSLTSGGLSYNEQFF
.	TRBV7-8	TRBJ1-5	TRBD1	TGTGCCAGCAGCTCGGACAGGAATCAGCCCCAGCATTTT	CASSSDRNQPQHF
.	TRBV12-3/TRBV12-4	TRBJ1-2	.	TGTGCCAGCAGTCTCCCCCCGGGAGCTAACTATGGCTACACCTTC	CASSLPPGANYGYTF
few	TRBV4-1	TRBJ2-1	TRBD2	TGCGCCAGCAGCCGAGTGTGGGGGGGGTTGAGCTCCTACAATGAGCAGTTCTTC	CASSRVWGGLSSYNEQFF
few	TRBV4-3	TRBJ2-7	.	TGCGCCAGCAGCCAAGGGATTCGCAGGAGCTACGAGCAGTACTTC	CASSQGIRRSYEQYF
.	TRBV19	TRBJ1-2	.	TGTGCCAGTAGTATAGACGCCCTTACCATGGCAAGTCACACCTTC	CASSIDALTMASHTF
few	TRBV20-1	TRBJ1-6	TRBD1	TGCAGTGCTGAGCCGATAACAGGGGCCGCGAATTCACCCCTCCACTTT	CSAEPITGAANSPLHF
many	TRBV5-1	TRBJ2-3	TRBD2	TGCGCCAGCAGTAGCGGGGCCAGTAGCACAGATACGCAGTATTTT	CASSSGASSTDTQYF
.	TRBV7-9	TRBJ2-3	.	TGTGCCAGCAGCTTACCTGCAAGTCCGGGCACAGATACGCAGTATTTT	CASSLPASPGTDTQYF
.	TRBV6-6	TRBJ2-5	.	TGTGCCAGCAGTTACCGGGCCCAAGAGACCCAGTACTTC	CASSYRAQETQYF
.	TRBV19	TRBJ2-2	.	TGTGCCAGTAGTATAAACAAAGCCGGGGAGCTGTTTTTT	CASSINKAGELFF
.	TRBV7-2	TRBJ2-7	.	TGTGCCAGCAGAGGCCGATCCTACGAGCAGTACTTC	CASRGRSYEQYF
.	TRBV7-3	TRBJ2-3	.	TGTGCCAGCAGTCTCTGGACAGGGAGGGCAGATACGCAGTATTTT	CASSLWTGRADTQYF
few	TRBV7-6	TRBJ2-5	.	TGTGCCAGCAGCCCAACAGGGATGAAGACCCAGTACTTC	CASSPTGMKTQYF
.	TRBV2	TRBJ1-1	TRBD1	TGTGCCAGCAGTAGACAGGGCCGGAACACTGAAGCTTTCTTT	CASSRQGRNTEAFF
.	TRBV20-1	TRBJ2-7	.	TGCAGTGCTAGCCCAGGGAGCTCCTACGAGCAGTACTTC	CSASPGSSYEQYF
.	TRBV30	TRBJ2-1	.	TGTGCCTGGAGTGGGGCGATTGAGCAGTTCTTC	CAWSGAIEQFF
.	TRBV9	TRBJ2-3	.	TGTGCCAGCAGCGACCGGGACGCAACTACGCAGTATTTT	CASSDRDATTQYF
.	TRBV7-2	TRBJ1-6	.	TGTGCCAGCAGCTTTACGGGGACCAATTCACCCCTCCACTTT	CASSFTGTNSPLHF
.	TRBV29-1	TRBJ1-1	.	TGCAGCGTCCTTAGTATGAACACTGAAGCTTTCTTT	CSVLSMNTEAFF
many	TRBV7-9	TRBJ2-5	TRBD2	TGTGCCAGCAGCTCCTACGGGACTAGCGGGACGGAGACCCAGTACTTC	CASSSYGTSGTETQYF
.	TRBV29-1	TRBJ1-1	.	TGCTCAGTGCGGGTTTCGAACACTGAAGCTTTCTTT	CSVRVSNTEAFF
few	TRBV20-1	TRBJ2-1	.	TGCAGTGCTACAGCGGGCTCCTACAATGAGCAGTTCTTC	CSATAGSYNEQFF
.	TRBV7-2	TRBJ2-5	.	TGTGCCAGCAGTCGAGCAGCTGCCCAAGAGACCCAGTACTTC	CASSRAAAQETQYF
few	TRBV7-6	TRBJ2-7	TRBD2	TGTGCCAGCAGCTTACCCGTAGTAAGAGCGGGGGGATCCTACGAGCAGTACTTC	CASSLPVVRAGGSYEQYF
.	TRBV18	TRBJ1-4	TRBD1	TGTGCCAGCTCACCCGGGACAGGGAATGAAAAACTGTTTTTT	CASSPGTGNEKLFF
.	TRBV5-1	TRBJ2-5	TRBD1	TGCGCCAGCAGCCATGGACAGGGTGATTGGGAGACCCAGTACTTC	CASSHGQGDWETQYF
few	TRBV7-9	TRBJ1-5	.	TGTGCCAGCAGCTTAAGCCCCATAGATAGCAATCAGCCCCAGCATTTT	CASSLSPIDSNQPQHF
.	TRBV7-9	TRBJ1-1	.	TGTGCCAGCAGCCAAGGCGGCGTTGTAAAGAACACTGAAGCTTTCTTT	CASSQGGVVKNTEAFF
few	TRBV5-1	TRBJ2-3	.	TGCGCCAGCAGCTTGACAGGTCAACACACAGATACGCAGTATTTT	CASSLTGQHTDTQYF
.	TRBV7-8	TRBJ2-5	TRBD2	TGTGCCAGCAGCTTAGCGGCTAGCGGGGATCCAGATGAGACCCAGTACTTC	CASSLAASGDPDETQYF
few	TRBV4-2	TRBJ2-3	.	TGTGCCAGCAGCCAAGTGGATAGTGCTGATACGCAGTATTTT	CASSQVDSADTQYF
few	TRBV18	TRBJ2-2	.	TGTGCCAGCTCACCGGGCAGTCAAAACACCGGGGAGCTGTTTTTT	CASSPGSQNTGELFF
.	TRBV20-1	TRBJ2-1	TRBD1	TGCAGTGCCACCCGACAGGGAGTATCCCTCAATGAGCAGTTCTTC	CSATRQGVSLNEQFF
few	TRBV19	TRBJ2-7	TRBD1	TGTGCCAGTAGTAAGGGGACAGGAGAAAACCTACCCTACGAGCAGTACTTC	CASSKGTGENLPYEQYF
few	TRBV27	TRBJ2-7	.	TGTGCCAGCAGAGCGGGCCTCTCCTACGAGCAGTACTTC	CASRAGLSYEQYF
few	TRBV25-1	TRBJ1-3	TRBD1	TGTGCCAGCAGTGAATATGCAGGGGGTAACACCATATATTTT	CASSEYAGGNTIYF
few	TRBV4-3	TRBJ2-7	TRBD2	TGCGCCAGCAGCCAAGATCAAGCGGGGGCGAGGGAGCAGTACTTC	CASSQDQAGAREQYF
.	TRBV6-4	TRBJ2-1	.	TGTGCCAGCAGTGACTCCGAGAGGGGTGCTCACAATGAGCAGTTCTTC	CASSDSERGAHNEQFF
.	TRBV4-1	TRBJ2-3	.	TGCGCCAGCAGCCAAGGGACCAGGGCGGTAGATACGCAGTATTTT	CASSQGTRAVDTQYF
.	TRBV19	TRBJ2-7	TRBD1	TGTGCCAGTAGCGAGGGACAGGGGGCACCCTACGAGCAGTACTTC	CASSEGQGAPYEQYF
.	TRBV6-2/TRBV6-3	TRBJ2-6	.	TGTGCCAGCAGTTTCGATAGTGGGGCCAACGTCCTGACTTTC	CASSFDSGANVLTF